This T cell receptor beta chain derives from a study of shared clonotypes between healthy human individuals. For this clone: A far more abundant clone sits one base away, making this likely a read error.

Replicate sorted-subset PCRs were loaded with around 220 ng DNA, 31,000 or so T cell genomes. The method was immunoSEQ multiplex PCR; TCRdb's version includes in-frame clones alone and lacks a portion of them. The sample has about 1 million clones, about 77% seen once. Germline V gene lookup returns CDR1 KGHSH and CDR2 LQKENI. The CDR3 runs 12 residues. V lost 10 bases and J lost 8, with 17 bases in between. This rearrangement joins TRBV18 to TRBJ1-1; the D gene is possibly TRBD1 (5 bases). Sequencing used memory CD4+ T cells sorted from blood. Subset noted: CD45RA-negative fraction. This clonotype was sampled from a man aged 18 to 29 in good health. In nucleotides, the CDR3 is TGTGCCAACTCCCCTTTAGGGGAAGAAGCTTTCTTT. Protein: CANSPLGEEAFF.